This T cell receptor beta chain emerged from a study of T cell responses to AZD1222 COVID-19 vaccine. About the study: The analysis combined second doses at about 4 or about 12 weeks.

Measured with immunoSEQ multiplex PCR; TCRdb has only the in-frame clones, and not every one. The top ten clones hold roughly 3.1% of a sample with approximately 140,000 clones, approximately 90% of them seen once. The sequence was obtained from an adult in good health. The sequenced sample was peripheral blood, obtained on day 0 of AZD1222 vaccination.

CDR3 sequence reads: CASRNDTAHNEKLFF. The CDR3 DNA is TGCGCCAGCAGGAACGACACGGCCCATAATGAAAAACTGTTTTTT. V and J are TRBV5-1 and TRBJ1-4, with unresolved D. V was trimmed by 5 bases and J by 4 bases, leaving 15 bases between them. This CDR3 region has 15 residues. Per germline, CDR1 SGHRS and CDR2 YFSETQ.